Given below is one T cell receptor beta chain in context. The data belong to a study of T cell responses to AZD1222 COVID-19 vaccine. Germline-derived CDR1 and CDR2 are LNHDA and SQIVND (reference sequence). The V end was cut by 0 bases, the J end by 3 bases, with 20 bases between. The CDR3 has 18 amino acids. Using immunoSEQ multiplex PCR, the repertoire was profiled, and TCRdb retains in-frame clones only, with some absent. The sample lists about 150,000 clones; roughly 87% were seen once. The rearrangement joins TRBV19 to TRBJ1-2; tentative D call: TRBD1 (6 bases). The sequence was obtained from an adult who received the AZD1222 COVID-19 vaccine. This specimen consisted of peripheral blood, obtained 28 days after the second AZD1222 dose. DNA of the CDR3: TGTGCCAGTAGTATAGATCACCGTAGACAGGCTGGAGACTATGGCTACACCTTC. Translating gives CASSIDHRRQAGDYGYTF. Full variable domain (remainder filled in from reference TRBV19 and TRBJ1-2): DGGITQSPKYLFRKEGQNVTLSCEQNLNHDAMYWYRQDPGQGLRLIYYSQIVNDFQKGDIAEGYSVSREKKESFPLTVTSAQKNPTAFYLCASSIDHRRQAGDYGYTFGSGTRLTVV.